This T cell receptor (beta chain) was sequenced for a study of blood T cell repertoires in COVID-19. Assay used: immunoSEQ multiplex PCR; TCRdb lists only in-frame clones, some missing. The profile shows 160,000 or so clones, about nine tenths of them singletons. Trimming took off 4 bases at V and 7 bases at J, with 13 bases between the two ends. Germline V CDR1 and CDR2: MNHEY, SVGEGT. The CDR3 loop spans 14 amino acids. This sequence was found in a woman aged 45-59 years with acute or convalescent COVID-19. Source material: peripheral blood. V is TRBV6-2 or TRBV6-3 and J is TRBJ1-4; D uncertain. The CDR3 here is CASSLATLGEKLFF. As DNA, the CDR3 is TGTGCCAGCAGTTTAGCGACTCTCGGTGAAAAACTGTTTTTT.